This is a list of T cell receptor beta chains from one sample in a study of T cells in Graves' hyperthyroidism and ophthalmopathy. TCRdb reprocessed the multiplex PCR reads with MiXCR, giving one entry per CDR3 protein. The profile shows 600,000 to 850,000 distinct CDR3 sequences, over 15% of them singletons. Specimen: blood. The receptors stem from a woman between 45 and 60 years old with Graves' hyperthyroidism that later progressed to Graves' ophthalmopathy. Both conserved end residues are part of each CDR3. Fields, in order: V gene, CDR3 length, clone size, D gene, J gene, CDR3 DNA, CDR3 protein. The D gene is left open where the match is weak. Some rows mark clone size as missing; the rest say once, few, many or name a class of expanded clone.

>TRBV27|14|few|TRBD2|TRBJ2-1
TGTGCCAGCAGTTCAAAGCGGGAGTACAATGAGCAGTTCTTC
CASSSKREYNEQFF
>TRBV7-9|16|NA|TRBD1|TRBJ1-4
TGTGCCAGCAGCACTAGGGACAGTGCAACTAATGAAAAACTGTTTTTT
CASSTRDSATNEKLFF
>TRBV6-2/TRBV6-3|15|many|NA|TRBJ2-3
TGTGCCAGCAGACCATTCAACAGGGAGACCGATACGCAGTATTTT
CASRPFNRETDTQYF
>TRBV3-1|14|many|TRBD1|TRBJ1-6
TGTGCCAGCAGCCAGGGACAGGGTGGTTCACCCCTCCACTTT
CASSQGQGGSPLHF
>TRBV20-1|15|many|NA|TRBJ2-7
TGCAGTGCTACCCCTGGGGGGCTGAACAGGGGCGAGCAGTACTTC
CSATPGGLNRGEQYF
>TRBV2|17|many|TRBD1|TRBJ2-2
TGTGCCAGCAGTGTTCCCGGACAGGGTTCGAACACCGGGGAGCTGTTTTTT
CASSVPGQGSNTGELFF
>TRBV6-1|11|NA|NA|TRBJ1-2
TGTGCCACCAGGCGGGACTATGGCTACACCTTC
CATRRDYGYTF
>TRBV11-2|11|NA|NA|TRBJ2-7
TGTGCCAGCAGCTCTGTTTACGAGCAGTACTTC
CASSSVYEQYF
>TRBV27|15|NA|TRBD2|TRBJ2-5
TGTGCCAGCAGTTTAGCGGGGGGCATGGCGGGGACCCAGTACTTC
CASSLAGGMAGTQYF
>TRBV30|14|NA|NA|TRBJ1-5
TGTGCCTGGAGCCGACAGACAGGCAATCAGCCCCAGCATTTT
CAWSRQTGNQPQHF
>TRBV19|12|few|NA|TRBJ1-1
TGTGCCAGTAGTATGGGCACCCTGACGGCTTTCTTT
CASSMGTLTAFF
>TRBV4-1|16|few|NA|TRBJ2-5
TGCGCCAGCAGCCAACCAGCACAGGGTCACCAAGAGACCCAGTACTTC
CASSQPAQGHQETQYF
>TRBV5-1|14|few|NA|TRBJ1-4
TGTGCCAGCAGCTTGGGGGAGGGGATTGAAAAACTGTTTTTT
CASSLGEGIEKLFF
>TRBV27|12|few|TRBD1|TRBJ2-5
TGTGCCAGCAGGGGACAGAAAGAGACCCAGTACTTC
CASRGQKETQYF
>TRBV5-1|12|many|NA|TRBJ2-5
TGTGCCAGCAGCTTGGGGAAGGAGACCCAGTACTTC
CASSLGKETQYF
>TRBV20-1|15|many|TRBD1|TRBJ2-7
TGCAGTGCTAGAGAGCCGGGACAGGGGAACTACGAGCAGTACTTC
CSAREPGQGNYEQYF
>TRBV20-1|14|NA|TRBD2|TRBJ2-5
TGCAGTGCGGGGCCAGCGGGGGCGTGGGAGACCCAGTACTTC
CSAGPAGAWETQYF
>TRBV6-1|16|many|TRBD1|TRBJ1-6
TGTGCCAGCAGTGAAGCATTTAACAGGGGTAATTCACCCCTCCACTTT
CASSEAFNRGNSPLHF
>TRBV15|15|few|NA|TRBJ1-4
TGTGCCACCAGCAAACTTGGACCGTATAATGAAAAACTGTTTTTT
CATSKLGPYNEKLFF
>TRBV7-2|15|NA|NA|TRBJ1-4
TGTGCCAACAGCCCCAACGCTGCAACTAATGAAAAACTGTTTTTT
CANSPNAATNEKLFF
>TRBV9|13|NA|NA|TRBJ2-1
TGTGCCAGCACGGGCCCCGTCTACGGTGAGCAGTTCTTC
CASTGPVYGEQFF
>TRBV20-1|17|NA|TRBD2|TRBJ2-4
TGCAGTGCTAGTCCCCCACAGACCGGGACTACTAATGGCATTCAGTACTTC
CSASPPQTGTTNGIQYF
>TRBV18|14|many|NA|TRBJ2-5
TGTGCCAGCTCTCCGGGGGCTGATAAGGAGACCCAGTACTTC
CASSPGADKETQYF
>TRBV2|15|NA|NA|TRBJ1-5
TGTGCCAGCAGTGGGGAAAGCTCGAGCAATCAGCCCCAGCATTTT
CASSGESSSNQPQHF
>TRBV19|13|NA|NA|TRBJ1-5
TGTGCCAGTACCCCGAGGGGGACCTGGCCCCAGCATTTT
CASTPRGTWPQHF
>TRBV6-1|17|few|NA|TRBJ2-1
TGTGCCAGCAGTCCGTTGCGGTACGGAGACACATACAATGAGCAGTTCTTC
CASSPLRYGDTYNEQFF
>TRBV12-3/TRBV12-4|13|many|NA|TRBJ1-2
TGTGCCAGCAGTTTACAGGGAGGGTTTGGCTACACCTTC
CASSLQGGFGYTF
>TRBV6-1|16|few|NA|TRBJ1-5
TGTGCCAGCAGTGAATTGTTGGGGGGTAGCAATCAGCCCCAGCATTTT
CASSELLGGSNQPQHF
>TRBV5-1|15|NA|NA|TRBJ1-3
TGCGCCAGCAGCACCTCCGGTAGTGGGGGAAACACCATATATTTT
CASSTSGSGGNTIYF